This is a list of T cell receptor beta chains from one sample in a study of T cell responses to AZD1222 COVID-19 vaccine. This table comes from immunoSEQ multiplex PCR, and its TCRdb copy is limited to in-frame clones, with some not included. The sample lists some 120,000 clones; just under 95% were seen once. This specimen was peripheral blood, taken on day 0 of AZD1222 vaccination. The receptors derive from an adult in good health. Each CDR3 is given with its conserved first and last residue. A D gene is named only where the DNA matches it firmly. The size of a clone is reported for some rows only, either as once, few or many, or as a class for expanded clones.

j_call: TRBJ2-1; v_call: TRBV15; d_call: NA; clone_size: NA; cdr3_aa: CATSRGGEPYNEQFF; cdr3_nt: TGTGCCACCAGCAGAGGCGGGGAGCCCTACAATGAGCAGTTCTTC
j_call: TRBJ2-6; v_call: TRBV27; d_call: NA; clone_size: once; cdr3_aa: CASSHGTSGANVLTF; cdr3_nt: TGTGCCAGCAGTCACGGGACTTCGGGGGCCAACGTCCTGACTTTC
j_call: TRBJ1-4; v_call: TRBV12-3/TRBV12-4; d_call: NA; clone_size: NA; cdr3_aa: CASTDLGEKLFF; cdr3_nt: TGTGCCAGCACCGATTTAGGTGAAAAACTGTTTTTT
j_call: TRBJ2-5; v_call: TRBV24-1; d_call: TRBD1; clone_size: NA; cdr3_aa: CATSDLGQFQETQYF; cdr3_nt: TGTGCCACCAGTGACCTGGGACAGTTCCAAGAGACCCAGTACTTC
j_call: TRBJ1-1; v_call: TRBV30; d_call: NA; clone_size: NA; cdr3_aa: CAWRGGGSTEAFF; cdr3_nt: TGTGCCTGGAGGGGAGGGGGAAGCACTGAAGCTTTCTTT
j_call: TRBJ2-1; v_call: TRBV6-5; d_call: TRBD2; clone_size: NA; cdr3_aa: CASSYPAASGSNEQFF; cdr3_nt: TGTGCCAGCAGTTACCCCGCGGCTAGCGGGAGTAATGAGCAGTTCTTC
j_call: TRBJ2-1; v_call: TRBV28; d_call: TRBD2; clone_size: NA; cdr3_aa: CASKAGGSYNEQFF; cdr3_nt: TGTGCCAGCAAGGCGGGAGGGTCCTACAATGAGCAGTTCTTC
j_call: TRBJ2-7; v_call: TRBV28; d_call: NA; clone_size: once; cdr3_aa: CASSLNRRISLILITYEQYF; cdr3_nt: TGTGCCAGCAGTTTAAACCGACGAATTTCCCTTATCTTAATAACCTACGAGCAGTACTTC
j_call: TRBJ2-1; v_call: TRBV19; d_call: TRBD2; clone_size: NA; cdr3_aa: CASLGTSGSNEQFF; cdr3_nt: TGTGCCAGCCTAGGGACTAGCGGGTCAAATGAGCAGTTCTTC
j_call: TRBJ2-7; v_call: TRBV7-6; d_call: NA; clone_size: NA; cdr3_aa: CASSSDVSYEQYF; cdr3_nt: TGTGCCAGCAGCTCGGACGTATCCTACGAGCAGTACTTC
j_call: TRBJ1-1; v_call: TRBV6-6; d_call: TRBD1; clone_size: NA; cdr3_aa: CASSSQHQQGRTEAFF; cdr3_nt: TGTGCCAGCAGTTCCCAACACCAACAGGGGCGGACTGAAGCTTTCTTT
j_call: TRBJ2-7; v_call: TRBV6-1; d_call: NA; clone_size: NA; cdr3_aa: CASSDPPSGIQYF; cdr3_nt: TGTGCCAGCAGTGACCCCCCCTCCGGGATTCAGTACTTC
j_call: TRBJ2-1; v_call: TRBV11-2; d_call: NA; clone_size: NA; cdr3_aa: CASSHTRTTNNEQFF; cdr3_nt: TGTGCCAGCAGCCATACCAGGACTACCAACAATGAGCAGTTCTTC
j_call: TRBJ2-1; v_call: TRBV6-2/TRBV6-3; d_call: TRBD2; clone_size: once; cdr3_aa: CASSYLASGLAVFF; cdr3_nt: TGTGCCAGCAGTTACTTGGCATCGGGACTAGCTGTTTTCTTC
j_call: TRBJ1-1; v_call: TRBV9; d_call: NA; clone_size: NA; cdr3_aa: CASSVISGGTEAFF; cdr3_nt: TGTGCCAGCAGCGTAATATCGGGGGGCACTGAAGCTTTCTTT
j_call: TRBJ1-2; v_call: TRBV2; d_call: NA; clone_size: NA; cdr3_aa: CASSDGGNDYGYTF; cdr3_nt: TGTGCCAGCAGTGACGGGGGAAACGACTATGGCTACACCTTC
j_call: TRBJ2-3; v_call: TRBV5-5; d_call: TRBD2; clone_size: NA; cdr3_aa: CASSLDLAGVGADTQYF; cdr3_nt: TGTGCCAGCAGCTTGGACTTAGCGGGAGTGGGGGCAGATACGCAGTATTTT
j_call: TRBJ1-2; v_call: TRBV5-1; d_call: TRBD1; clone_size: NA; cdr3_aa: CASSFPGQGNGYTF; cdr3_nt: TGCGCCAGCAGCTTTCCGGGACAGGGGAATGGCTACACCTTC
j_call: TRBJ2-1; v_call: TRBV27; d_call: NA; clone_size: once; cdr3_aa: CASRPTGRWEQFF; cdr3_nt: TGTGCCAGCAGACCGACAGGTCGATGGGAGCAGTTCTTC
j_call: TRBJ1-1; v_call: TRBV6-2/TRBV6-3; d_call: TRBD1; clone_size: NA; cdr3_aa: CASSLGTGTFF; cdr3_nt: TGTGCCAGCAGTCTTGGGACAGGGACTTTCTTT
j_call: TRBJ1-1; v_call: TRBV5-1; d_call: NA; clone_size: NA; cdr3_aa: CASSSQSNTEAFF; cdr3_nt: TGCGCCAGCAGCTCACAGAGTAACACTGAAGCTTTCTTT
j_call: TRBJ2-7; v_call: TRBV6-5; d_call: NA; clone_size: once; cdr3_aa: CASSYSPDTYEQYF; cdr3_nt: TGTGCCAGCAGTTACTCGCCGGATACCTACGAGCAGTACTTC
j_call: TRBJ2-1; v_call: TRBV27; d_call: NA; clone_size: NA; cdr3_aa: CASSYGGAYNEQFF; cdr3_nt: TGTGCCAGCAGTTACGGGGGCGCTTACAATGAGCAGTTCTTC
j_call: TRBJ2-3; v_call: TRBV19; d_call: NA; clone_size: NA; cdr3_aa: CASSIVRADTQYF; cdr3_nt: TGTGCCAGTAGTATTGTGCGAGCAGATACGCAGTATTTT
j_call: TRBJ1-2; v_call: TRBV7-9; d_call: TRBD1; clone_size: NA; cdr3_aa: CASSHNVRQGGGYTF; cdr3_nt: TGTGCCAGCAGCCATAACGTAAGACAGGGGGGCGGCTACACCTTC
j_call: TRBJ2-7; v_call: TRBV27; d_call: NA; clone_size: NA; cdr3_aa: CASSLSGIYEQYF; cdr3_nt: TGTGCCAGCAGTTTATCGGGAATCTACGAGCAGTACTTC
j_call: TRBJ1-2; v_call: TRBV6-1; d_call: NA; clone_size: NA; cdr3_aa: CASSEGGGGYPLNYGYTF; cdr3_nt: TGTGCCAGCAGTGAAGGAGGAGGCGGATACCCCCTTAACTATGGCTACACCTTC
j_call: TRBJ1-1; v_call: TRBV20-1; d_call: NA; clone_size: NA; cdr3_aa: CSARVNTEAFF; cdr3_nt: TGCAGTGCTAGGGTGAACACTGAAGCTTTCTTT
j_call: TRBJ1-2; v_call: TRBV11-2; d_call: NA; clone_size: NA; cdr3_aa: CASRPKDRGRGFGYTF; cdr3_nt: TGTGCCAGCAGACCCAAGGACCGGGGTAGAGGCTTCGGCTACACCTTC
j_call: TRBJ2-7; v_call: TRBV19; d_call: NA; clone_size: NA; cdr3_aa: CAISTTTSAEQYF; cdr3_nt: TGTGCCATCTCGACAACCACAAGTGCCGAGCAGTACTTC
j_call: TRBJ2-3; v_call: TRBV12-1; d_call: NA; clone_size: once; cdr3_aa: CASISIPGLAKSSESGQYF; cdr3_nt: TGTGCCAGCATCTCAATTCCGGGACTAGCGAAGTCTTCTGAATCGGGGCAGTATTTT
j_call: TRBJ2-7; v_call: TRBV9; d_call: NA; clone_size: NA; cdr3_aa: CASSVFPLPTEQYF; cdr3_nt: TGTGCCAGCAGCGTTTTCCCCTTGCCCACGGAGCAGTACTTC
j_call: TRBJ2-1; v_call: TRBV5-5; d_call: TRBD2; clone_size: NA; cdr3_aa: CASSFRLAENNEQFF; cdr3_nt: TGTGCCAGCAGCTTCAGACTAGCGGAGAACAATGAGCAGTTCTTC
j_call: TRBJ1-3; v_call: TRBV6-4; d_call: TRBD1; clone_size: NA; cdr3_aa: CASSDYSGTVPTYPRSGNTIYF; cdr3_nt: TGTGCCAGCAGTGACTACTCCGGGACAGTCCCAACTTACCCCCGCTCTGGAAACACCATATATTTT
j_call: TRBJ1-5; v_call: TRBV10-3; d_call: NA; clone_size: NA; cdr3_aa: CAISAVKGDQPQHF; cdr3_nt: TGTGCCATCAGTGCCGTAAAAGGAGATCAGCCCCAGCATTTT
j_call: TRBJ1-1; v_call: TRBV28; d_call: NA; clone_size: NA; cdr3_aa: CASSLSTEAFF; cdr3_nt: TGTGCCAGCAGTTTGAGCACTGAAGCTTTCTTT
j_call: TRBJ2-2; v_call: TRBV27; d_call: TRBD1; clone_size: once; cdr3_aa: CATRTGWDTGELFF; cdr3_nt: TGTGCCACCCGGACAGGGTGGGACACCGGGGAGCTGTTTTTT
j_call: TRBJ1-6; v_call: TRBV5-4; d_call: NA; clone_size: NA; cdr3_aa: CASSLAGMSNSPLHF; cdr3_nt: TGTGCCAGCAGCTTGGCGGGGATGTCGAATTCACCCCTCCACTTT
j_call: TRBJ2-3; v_call: TRBV28; d_call: TRBD2; clone_size: NA; cdr3_aa: CASSRTSGGWATDTQYF; cdr3_nt: TGTGCCAGCAGTCGGACTAGCGGGGGTTGGGCCACAGATACGCAGTATTTT
j_call: TRBJ2-7; v_call: TRBV27; d_call: NA; clone_size: NA; cdr3_aa: CASSIPGKGYEQYF; cdr3_nt: TGTGCCAGCAGTATCCCCGGCAAGGGCTACGAGCAGTACTTC
j_call: TRBJ2-1; v_call: TRBV7-9; d_call: NA; clone_size: NA; cdr3_aa: CASSWRSDNEQFF; cdr3_nt: TGTGCCAGCAGCTGGAGGAGCGACAATGAGCAGTTCTTC
j_call: TRBJ2-7; v_call: TRBV7-2; d_call: NA; clone_size: NA; cdr3_aa: CASSPAYEQYF; cdr3_nt: TGTGCCAGCAGCCCCGCCTACGAGCAGTACTTC